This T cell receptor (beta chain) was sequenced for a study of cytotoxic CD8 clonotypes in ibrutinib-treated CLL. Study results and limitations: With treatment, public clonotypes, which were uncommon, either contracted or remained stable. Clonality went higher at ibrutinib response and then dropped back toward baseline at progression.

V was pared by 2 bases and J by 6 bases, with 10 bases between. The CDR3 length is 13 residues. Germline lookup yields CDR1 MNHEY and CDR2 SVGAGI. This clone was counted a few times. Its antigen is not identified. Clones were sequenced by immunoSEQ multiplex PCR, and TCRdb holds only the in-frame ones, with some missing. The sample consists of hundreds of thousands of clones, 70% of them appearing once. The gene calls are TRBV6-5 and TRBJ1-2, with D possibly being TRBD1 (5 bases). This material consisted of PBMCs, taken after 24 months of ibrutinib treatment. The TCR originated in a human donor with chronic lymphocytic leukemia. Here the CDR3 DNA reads TGTGCCAGCAGTTACGAGGGGACCCATGGCTACACCTTC. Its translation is CASSYEGTHGYTF.